This T cell receptor (beta chain) was retrieved from a study of T-cell memory formation after mild COVID-19 (dated by TCRdb to the early 2020s). At the level of the whole study: TCR sequence clusters from the two donors were largely donor specific. In a couple of donors, T-cell clones that expanded and contracted after mild COVID-19 were tracked by sequencing TCRalpha and TCRbeta repertoires over time. Two young, previously healthy adult volunteers made up the cohort, one male and one female. Overall study results and their limits: SARS-CoV-2 specificity was not confirmed for the second-wave clones peaking on day 37. Contracting CD4+ clones appeared mostly in the CM and EM memory subsets, whereas CD8+ clones were enriched in EMRA. Only a couple of mild cases were covered by the study, and larger cohorts that include severe cases with pre-infection samples were considered necessary. Some responding clones were detected in pre-infection memory, suggesting pre-existing cross-reactive memory T cells joined the SARS-CoV-2 response. Clones contracting from day 15 to 85 had balanced CD4/CD8 phenotypes, while a second wave expanding from day 15 to 37 was biased towards CD4+.

Ficoll-Paque density gradient centrifugation was the method used to isolate PBMCs. This clonotype was detected a few times. The specificity of this receptor is unknown. Base qualities are not provided; no much larger clone lies one nucleotide away. CDR1 and CDR2 are read off the germline V gene as MDHEN and SYDVKM. The trim is 6 bases for V and 6 bases for J, with a gap of 12 bases between the germline ends. Inclusive of the bounding cysteine and phenylalanine, the CDR3 is 12 residues long. Only the CDR3 DNA is retained, 36 bases long and in frame from the first base. Sequencing relied on an Illumina NovaSeq 6000. cDNA libraries for TCRalpha and TCRbeta were prepared by 5'RACE using constant-segment primers, with sample barcodes and unique molecular identifiers added. RNA was extracted from every sample with Trizol reagent. The libraries were amplified in two PCR steps, and the second step added a second sample barcode and Illumina TruSeq adapters. Libraries were sequenced on an Illumina NovaSeq with 2 x 150 bp paired-end reads. The study's own analysis went as follows. Demultiplexing of reads and collapsing into UMI-guided consensus sequences were performed with migec v1.2.7. Using mixcr v2.1.11, UMI consensuses were aligned to TRA and TRB V and J templates and then assembled into clonotypes. A clonotype was counted as expanded or contracted only if both edgeR and NoisET called the change significant, with noise models trained on biological replicates. edgeR calls used a false discovery rate-adjusted p below 0.01 and a log2 fold-change threshold of 1. As an exploratory analysis of dynamics, max-normalized trajectories of the 1000 most abundant clonotypes were examined with PCA combined with hierarchical clustering. The CD4 or CD8 phenotype of responding clones was assigned using the separately sequenced CD4+ and CD8+ repertoires. TCRdb reprocessed the public reads (quality trimming at Q25 with fastp, clone calling with MiXCR) and kept in-frame beta chains. Every CDR3 protein is listed once, alongside the most common genes and DNA of its rows. The V and J calls shown here were made by TCRdb, not taken from the authors' results. This sample comprises roughly 150,000 distinct CDR3 sequences, about 23% of them detected only once. Jointly, the top ten make up around a quarter of the sample.

This receptor chain uses TRBV28 and TRBJ2-7, with the D gene uncertain. The sequenced sample was PBMCs or a T cell subset sorted from them (not recorded which). The origin of this receptor is an adult woman who had mild COVID-19 (a few samples of this study predate the infection). The sample titles of this study are shuffled in the database, so cell type and time point are left out; the donor was told from shared clones. The CDR3 corresponds to CASSSDRGEQYF. The DNA is as follows: TGTGCCAGCAGCTCGGACCGCGGCGAGCAGTACTTC. Here the CDR3 is joined to the reference TRBV28 and TRBJ2-7 genes, and the full variable domain is: DVKVTQSSRYLVKRTGEKVFLECVQDMDHENMFWYRQDPGLGLRLIYFSYDVKMKEKGDIPEGYSVSREKKERFSLILESASTNQTSMYLCASSSDRGEQYFGPGTRLTVT.